This T cell receptor beta chain was retrieved from a study of blood T cell repertoires in COVID-19. The wider study: The United States, Italy and Spain provided the acute and convalescent COVID-19 samples. In each case, the material was cDNA or gDNA derived from T cells, B-cell-depleted T cells, or PBMCs.

Authors' data handling: Estimation of nucleated cell counts relied on the amplification of reference gene primers. Using immunoSEQ multiplex PCR, the repertoire was profiled, and TCRdb retains in-frame clones only, with some absent. V, J and clone size were drawn from that table, and D and trimming were deduced from the DNA. This sample has approximately 190,000 clones, with around 84% found just once. CDR1 and CDR2 from the germline V gene are SGHRS and YFSETQ. The CDR3 has 16 residues. The J segment lost 0 bases and the V segment lost 4 bases, leaving 4 bases of the junction unmatched. The rearrangement uses TRBV5-1 and TRBJ2-2, with 9 bases fitting TRBD1. This clonotype was obtained from a man younger than 40 with active or convalescent COVID-19. Input material: peripheral blood. The CDR3 here is CASSPRTGANTGELFF. CDR3 sequence (DNA): TGCGCCAGCAGCCCTAGGACAGGGGCGAACACCGGGGAGCTGTTTTTT.